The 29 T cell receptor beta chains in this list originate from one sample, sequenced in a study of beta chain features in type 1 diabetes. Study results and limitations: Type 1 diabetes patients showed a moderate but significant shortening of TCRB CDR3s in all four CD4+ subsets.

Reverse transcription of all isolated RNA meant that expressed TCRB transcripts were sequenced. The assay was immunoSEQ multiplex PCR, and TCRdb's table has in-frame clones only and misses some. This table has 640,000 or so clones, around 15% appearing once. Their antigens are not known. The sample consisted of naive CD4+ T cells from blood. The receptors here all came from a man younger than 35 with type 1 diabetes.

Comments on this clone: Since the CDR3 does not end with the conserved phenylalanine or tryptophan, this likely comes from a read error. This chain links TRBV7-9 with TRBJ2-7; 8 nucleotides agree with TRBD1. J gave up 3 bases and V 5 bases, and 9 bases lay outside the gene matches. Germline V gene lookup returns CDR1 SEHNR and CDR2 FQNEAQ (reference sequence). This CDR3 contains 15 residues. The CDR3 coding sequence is TGTGCCAGCAGCCCCCGGACAGGGTTCGGCTACGAGCAGTACCTC. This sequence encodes CASSPRTGFGYEQYL.

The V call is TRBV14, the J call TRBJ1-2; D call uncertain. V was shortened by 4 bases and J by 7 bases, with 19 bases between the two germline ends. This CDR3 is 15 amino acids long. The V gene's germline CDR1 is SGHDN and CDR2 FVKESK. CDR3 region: CASSLIVRSYAGYTF. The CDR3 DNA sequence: TGTGCCAGCAGCCTGATCGTGAGATCGTACGCTGGCTACACCTTC.

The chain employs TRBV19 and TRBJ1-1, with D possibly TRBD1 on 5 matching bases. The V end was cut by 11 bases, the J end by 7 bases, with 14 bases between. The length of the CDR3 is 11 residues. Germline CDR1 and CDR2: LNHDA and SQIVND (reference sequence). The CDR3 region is CAGMRGLEAFF. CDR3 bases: TGTGCCGGGATGAGGGGACTTGAAGCTTTCTTT.

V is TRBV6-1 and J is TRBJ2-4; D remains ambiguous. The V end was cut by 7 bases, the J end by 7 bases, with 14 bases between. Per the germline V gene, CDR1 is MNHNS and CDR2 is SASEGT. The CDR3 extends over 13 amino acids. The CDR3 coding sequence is TGTGCCAGCACCTTGACCCCGACGAACATTCAGTACTTC. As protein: CASTLTPTNIQYF.

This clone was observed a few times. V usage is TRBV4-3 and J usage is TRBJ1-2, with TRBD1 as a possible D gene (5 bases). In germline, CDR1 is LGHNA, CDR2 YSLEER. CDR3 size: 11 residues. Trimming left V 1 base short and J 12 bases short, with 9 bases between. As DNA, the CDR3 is TGCGCCAGCAGCCAAGGGGACGTGAACACCTTC. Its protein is CASSQGDVNTF.

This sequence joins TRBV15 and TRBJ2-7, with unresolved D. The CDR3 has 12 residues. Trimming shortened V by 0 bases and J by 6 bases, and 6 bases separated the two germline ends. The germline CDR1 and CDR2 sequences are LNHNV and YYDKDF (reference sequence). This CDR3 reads CATSRDHLEQYF. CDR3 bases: TGTGCCACCAGCAGAGACCACCTCGAGCAGTACTTC.

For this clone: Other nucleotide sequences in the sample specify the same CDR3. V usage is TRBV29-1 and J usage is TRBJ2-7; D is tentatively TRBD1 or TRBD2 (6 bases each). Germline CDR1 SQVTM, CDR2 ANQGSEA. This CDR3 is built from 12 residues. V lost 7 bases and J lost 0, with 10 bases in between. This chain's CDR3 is CSAGGLSYEQYF. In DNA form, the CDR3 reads TGCAGCGCTGGGGGGCTCTCCTACGAGCAGTACTTC.

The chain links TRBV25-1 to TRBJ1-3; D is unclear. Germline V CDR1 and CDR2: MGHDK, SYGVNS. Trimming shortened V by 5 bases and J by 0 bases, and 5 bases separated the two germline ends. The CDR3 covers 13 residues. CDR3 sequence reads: CASSRNSGNTIYF. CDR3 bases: TGTGCCAGCAGTCGGAACTCTGGAAACACCATATATTTT.

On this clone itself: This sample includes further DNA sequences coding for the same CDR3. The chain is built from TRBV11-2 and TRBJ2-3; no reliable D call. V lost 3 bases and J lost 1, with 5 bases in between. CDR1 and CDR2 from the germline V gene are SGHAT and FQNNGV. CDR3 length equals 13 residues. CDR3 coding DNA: TGTGCCAGCAGCTTGGCTGGCACAGATACGCAGTATTTT. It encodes CASSLAGTDTQYF.

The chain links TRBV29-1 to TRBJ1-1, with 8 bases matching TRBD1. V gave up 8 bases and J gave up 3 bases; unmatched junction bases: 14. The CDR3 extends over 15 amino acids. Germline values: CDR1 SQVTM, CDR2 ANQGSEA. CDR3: CSLWTGRAGYTEAFF. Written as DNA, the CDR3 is TGCAGCCTATGGACAGGGAGAGCCGGGTACACTGAAGCTTTCTTT.

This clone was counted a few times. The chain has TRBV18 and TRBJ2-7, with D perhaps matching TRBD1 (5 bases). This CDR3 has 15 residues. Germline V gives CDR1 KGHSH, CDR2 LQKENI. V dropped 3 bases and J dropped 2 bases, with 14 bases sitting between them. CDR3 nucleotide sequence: TGTGCCAGCTCACCCGGTGCAGGGCGGCCCTACGAGCAGTACTTC. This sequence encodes CASSPGAGRPYEQYF.

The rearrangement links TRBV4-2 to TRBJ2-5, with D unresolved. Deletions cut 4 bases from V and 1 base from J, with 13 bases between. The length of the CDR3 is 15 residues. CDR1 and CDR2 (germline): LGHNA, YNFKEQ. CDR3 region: CASSLDLGFQETQYF. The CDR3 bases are TGTGCCAGCAGCCTCGACCTGGGATTCCAAGAGACCCAGTACTTC.

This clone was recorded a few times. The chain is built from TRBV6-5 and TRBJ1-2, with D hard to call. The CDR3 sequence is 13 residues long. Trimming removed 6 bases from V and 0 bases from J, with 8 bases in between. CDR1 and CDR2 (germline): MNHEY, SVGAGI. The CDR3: CASRDGPNYGYTF. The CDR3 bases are TGTGCCAGCAGGGACGGTCCTAACTATGGCTACACCTTC.

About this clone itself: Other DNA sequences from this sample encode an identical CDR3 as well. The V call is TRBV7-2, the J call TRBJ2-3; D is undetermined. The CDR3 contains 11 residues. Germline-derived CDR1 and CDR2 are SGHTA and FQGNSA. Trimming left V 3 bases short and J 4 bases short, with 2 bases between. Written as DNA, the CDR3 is TGTGCCAGCAGCTTGGCAGATACGCAGTATTTT. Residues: CASSLADTQYF.

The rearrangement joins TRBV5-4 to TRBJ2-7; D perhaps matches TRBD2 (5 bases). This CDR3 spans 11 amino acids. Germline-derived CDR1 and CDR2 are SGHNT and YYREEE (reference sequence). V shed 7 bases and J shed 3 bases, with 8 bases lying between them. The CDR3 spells CASSGNYEQYF. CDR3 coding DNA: TGTGCCAGCTCGGGAAACTACGAGCAGTACTTC.

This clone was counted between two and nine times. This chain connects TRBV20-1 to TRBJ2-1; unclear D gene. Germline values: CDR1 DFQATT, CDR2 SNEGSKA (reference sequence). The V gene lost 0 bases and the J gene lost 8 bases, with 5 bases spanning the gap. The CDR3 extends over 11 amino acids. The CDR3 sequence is CSARDWDEQFF. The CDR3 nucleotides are TGCAGTGCTAGAGATTGGGATGAGCAGTTCTTC.

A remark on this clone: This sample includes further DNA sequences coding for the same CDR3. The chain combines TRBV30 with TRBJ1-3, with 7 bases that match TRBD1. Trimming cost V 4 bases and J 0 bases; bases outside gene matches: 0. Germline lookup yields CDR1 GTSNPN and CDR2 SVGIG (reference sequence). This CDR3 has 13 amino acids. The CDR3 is CAWTGGSGNTIYF. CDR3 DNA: TGTGCCTGGACAGGGGGCTCTGGAAACACCATATATTTT.

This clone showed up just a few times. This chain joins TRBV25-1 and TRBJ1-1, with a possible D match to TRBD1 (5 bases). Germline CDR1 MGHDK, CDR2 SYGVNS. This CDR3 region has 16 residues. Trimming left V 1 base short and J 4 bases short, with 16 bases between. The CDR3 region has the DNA TGTGCCAGCAGTGAATTTGGAAGGGGCCGGACCACTGAAGCTTTCTTT. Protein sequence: CASSEFGRGRTTEAFF.

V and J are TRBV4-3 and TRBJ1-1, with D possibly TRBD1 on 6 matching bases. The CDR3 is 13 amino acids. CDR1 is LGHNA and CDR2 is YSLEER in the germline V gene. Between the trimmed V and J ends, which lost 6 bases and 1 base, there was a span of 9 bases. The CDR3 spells CASRVQGNTEAFF. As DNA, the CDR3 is TGCGCCAGCAGGGTACAGGGGAACACTGAAGCTTTCTTT.

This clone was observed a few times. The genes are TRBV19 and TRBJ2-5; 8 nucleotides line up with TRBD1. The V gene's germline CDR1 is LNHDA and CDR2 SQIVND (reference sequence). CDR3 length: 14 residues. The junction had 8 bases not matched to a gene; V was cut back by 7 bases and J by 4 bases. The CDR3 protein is CASNTDRAGETQYF. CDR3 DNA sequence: TGTGCCAGTAATACGGACAGGGCGGGAGAGACCCAGTACTTC.

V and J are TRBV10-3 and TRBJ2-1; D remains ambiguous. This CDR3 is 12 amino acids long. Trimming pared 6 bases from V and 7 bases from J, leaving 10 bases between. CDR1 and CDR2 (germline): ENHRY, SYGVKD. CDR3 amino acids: CAISPGKNEQFF. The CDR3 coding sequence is TGTGCCATCAGCCCCGGTAAGAATGAGCAGTTCTTC.

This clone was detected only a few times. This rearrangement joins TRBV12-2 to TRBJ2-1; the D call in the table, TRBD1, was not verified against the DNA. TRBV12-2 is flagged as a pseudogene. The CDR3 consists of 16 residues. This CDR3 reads CASRPGTGLGYNEQFF. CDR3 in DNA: TGTGCAAGTCGCCCCGGGACAGGTCTCGGCTACAATGAGCAGTTCTTC.

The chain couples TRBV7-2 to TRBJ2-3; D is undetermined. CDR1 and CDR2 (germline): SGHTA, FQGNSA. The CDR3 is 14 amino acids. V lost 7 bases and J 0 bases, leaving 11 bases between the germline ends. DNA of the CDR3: TGTGCCAGCATCTCCATTTCTAGCACAGATACGCAGTATTTT. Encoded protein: CASISISSTDTQYF.

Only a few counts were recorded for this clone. The CDR3 coding sequence is TGTGCCAGCAGTTACCTCCGCCAAGCTTTCTTT. Protein sequence: CASSYLRQAFF. V usage is TRBV6-5 and J usage is TRBJ1-1; D is unclear. The germline CDR1 and CDR2 sequences are MNHEY and SVGAGI. This CDR3 contains 11 residues. V dropped 2 bases and J dropped 9 bases, with 7 bases sitting between them.

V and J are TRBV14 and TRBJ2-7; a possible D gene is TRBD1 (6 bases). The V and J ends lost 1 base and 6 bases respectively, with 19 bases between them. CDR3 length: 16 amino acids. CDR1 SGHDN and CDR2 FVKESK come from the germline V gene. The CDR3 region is CASSQGGQGLFGEQYF. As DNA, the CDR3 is TGTGCCAGCAGCCAAGGGGGACAAGGGCTGTTCGGCGAGCAGTACTTC.

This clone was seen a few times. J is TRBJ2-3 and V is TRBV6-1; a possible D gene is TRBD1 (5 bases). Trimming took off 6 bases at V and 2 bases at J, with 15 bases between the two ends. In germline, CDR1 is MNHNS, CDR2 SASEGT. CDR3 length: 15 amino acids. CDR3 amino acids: CASSLGVGNTDTQYF. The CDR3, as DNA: TGTGCCAGCAGCCTAGGGGTAGGCAACACAGATACGCAGTATTTT.

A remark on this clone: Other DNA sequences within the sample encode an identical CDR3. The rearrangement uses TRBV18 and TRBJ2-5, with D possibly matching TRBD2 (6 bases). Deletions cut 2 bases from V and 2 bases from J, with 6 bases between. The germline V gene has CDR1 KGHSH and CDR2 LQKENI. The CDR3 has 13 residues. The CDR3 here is CASSPGGQETQYF. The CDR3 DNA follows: TGTGCCAGCTCACCAGGGGGGCAAGAGACCCAGTACTTC.

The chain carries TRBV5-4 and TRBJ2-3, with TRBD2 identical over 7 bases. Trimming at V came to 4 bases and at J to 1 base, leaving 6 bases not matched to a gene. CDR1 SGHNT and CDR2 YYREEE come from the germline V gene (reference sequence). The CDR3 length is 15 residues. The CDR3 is CASSPSLAGTDTQYF. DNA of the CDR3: TGTGCCAGCAGCCCATCGCTAGCGGGCACAGATACGCAGTATTTT.

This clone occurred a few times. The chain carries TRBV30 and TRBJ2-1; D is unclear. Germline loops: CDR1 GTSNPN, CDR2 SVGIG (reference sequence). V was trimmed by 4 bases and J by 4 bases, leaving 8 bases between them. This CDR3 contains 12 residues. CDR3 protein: CAWMLEYNEQFF. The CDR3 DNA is TGTGCCTGGATGTTGGAGTACAATGAGCAGTTCTTC.